One and the same sample provided the 5 T cell receptor beta chains below, sequenced in a study of regulatory T cells in long-lasting Graves disease. CDR3 regions were amplified by Arm-PCR using iRepertoire HTBI primers to build TCR beta libraries. TCRdb fed the multiplex PCR reads into MiXCR, producing one record per CDR3 protein. The sample holds a few hundred thousand distinct CDR3 sequences, around 20% seen once. The time point denotes: persistent/refractory GD, antithyroid drugs over 5 years with positive TRAb. Isolated PBMC RNA provided the starting material for the TCR library. The specimen comprised peripheral blood mononuclear cells (PBMCs), sampled when the disease was refractory, from a patient treated with antithyroid drugs. All receptors derive from a female donor with Graves disease.

A few counts support this clonotype. The CDR3 nucleotides are TGCGCCAGCAGCCAAGAAAGGCAGGGGCTTGGTCAGCCCCAGCATTTT. The encoded protein is CASSQERQGLGQPQHF. The chain recombines TRBV4-3 with TRBJ1-5, with D possibly matching TRBD1 (6 bases). V shed 0 bases and J shed 6 bases, with 15 bases lying between them. Germline V gene sequence: CDR1 LGHNA, CDR2 YSLEER. This CDR3 is 16 amino acids long.

This clonotype was picked up many times. The V call is TRBV28, the J call TRBJ1-6; a possible D gene is TRBD1 (5 bases). Per the germline V gene, CDR1 is MDHEN and CDR2 is SYDVKM. This CDR3 is built from 12 residues. CDR3 nucleotides: TGTGCAACCCGGGGCGTTACTTCACCCCTCCACTTT. It is translated as CATRGVTSPLHF.

The rearrangement joins TRBV5-1 to TRBJ1-4; 10 nucleotides match TRBD1. The CDR3 is 16 amino acids. J was trimmed by 3 bases and V by 0 bases; bases with no gene match: 2. The germline CDR1 and CDR2 sequences are SGHRS and YFSETQ. CDR3 in amino acids: CASSLGQGAANEKLFF. In nucleotides, the CDR3 is TGCGCCAGCAGCTTGGGACAGGGGGCGGCTAATGAAAAACTGTTTTTT.

The genes are TRBV3-1 and TRBJ1-3; D not resolved. The CDR3 has 17 residues. The V end was cut by 0 bases, the J end by 1 base, with 13 bases between. Germline loops: CDR1 LGHDT, CDR2 YNNKEL (reference sequence). CDR3 nucleotide sequence: TGTGCCAGCAGCCAAGATCCGGGAAGGCTATCTGGAAACACCATATATTTT. It yields the protein CASSQDPGRLSGNTIYF.

This clonotype was seen only a few times. The rearrangement links TRBV6-9 to TRBJ1-3, with no clear D. V gave up 4 bases and J gave up 0 bases, with 16 bases separating them. CDR1 is MNHGY and CDR2 is SVAAGI in the germline V gene. There are 17 residues in the CDR3. CDR3 residues: CASSSTRPRISGNTIYF. In nucleotides, the CDR3 is TGTGCCAGCAGTTCTACTCGACCCAGGATCTCTGGAAACACCATATATTTT.